This T cell receptor (beta chain) was recorded in a study of shared clonotypes between healthy human individuals (dated by TCRdb to 2018 to 2020). With respect to the entire study: Two women and a few men aged 18 to 49 years were included in the cohort. For each donor, CD4 naive and CD4 memory were each given three plates, CD8 naive was given two plates, and CD8 memory was given one plate. To estimate repertoire size and how much clonotypes are shared between individuals, the study performed deep sequencing of blood TCR repertoires from five healthy adults. Different laboratories and diverse techniques were used to prepare libraries and sequence TCR repertoires, to increase sequencing depth and limit assay-specific biases. Each donor's leukapheresis produced roughly between roughly 0.9 and 9 billion PBMCs. Here is what the overall study found, with its caveats: Larger estimated clonotype richness was generally found for naive subsets than for memory subsets. Sampling was restricted to blood, and TCR repertoires in tissues likely differ from the TCR repertoires found in blood. Pairwise subsampling led to the expectation that sequencing depth would affect the degree of clonotype sharing among donors. Because the study included a small number of donors, the genetic and exposure-history diversity represented was limited. Compared with non-shared clonotypes, the clonotypes found in all four sorted-subset donors had higher generation probabilities. Approximately 5% of naive CD4, 3% to 3.5% of naive CD8, about 2.1% of memory CD4, and around 0.4% of memory CD8 clonotypes were shared across a few donors. Incomplete sequencing was indicated by rarefaction of sorted-subset datasets, despite the large sequencing depth.

A remark on this clone: Which antigen it targets is not known. No quality values exist for individual bases; no much larger clone is one base distant.

Using the deep immunoSEQ assay, TCR CDR3 regions were amplified from genomic DNA by multiplex PCR. Extracted genomic DNA from each cell subset was distributed evenly across all wells of several immunoSEQ 96-well plates, and each plate was treated as a replicate. For sorted subsets, roughly 190 ng of genomic DNA, equivalent to some 33,000 T cell genomes, went into each replicate PCR. Purified libraries were quantified with a Qubit 3.0 fluorometer, sized on a Bioanalyzer 2100, and re-quantified with the KAPA Library Quantification kit. Every immunoSEQ 96-well plate was sequenced on a dedicated single-read 150-cycle Illumina NextSeq 550 flow cell. As for how the authors treated the data: Because only junctional sequences without quality scores were contained in the immunoSEQ output, filtering matching that applied to full-length reads could not be performed. Sequences were annotated with PyIR, a Python wrapper for IgBLAST v1.9, using IMGT germline references to assign V/J genes and CDR3. Reads were filtered out if the reads had weak V/J assignments (E-value above 1e-6), no CDR3, stop codons, out-of-frame junctions, or ambiguous translated residues. V3J clonotypes were defined as sequences sharing an identical inferred V gene, J gene, and CDR3 amino acid sequence. Percentage overlap between repertoires was calculated by dividing the number of shared unique clonotypes by the size of the smaller repertoire. Repertoire richness was assessed with RTK rarefaction, the Chao1 estimator, and Recon v2.1 estimates of unobserved clonotypes. Generation probabilities were computed with OLGA for all TCRbeta clonotypes obtained by the gDNA method from several donors. The table was pulled from immuneACCESS by TCRdb, which kept in-frame rearrangements only. Such tables lose some clones; where checked, under half of the loss comes from unresolved V genes, and the rest has no known cause. V and J calls plus clone size are reproduced from that table; the DNA served to infer D and trimming. The sample profile shows about 1.1 million clones; 70% to 85% of them were found once. The ten largest clones represent approximately 0.95% of the sample.

Healthy HIV-negative adults with no recently reported acute infections or vaccinations were included as donors. Every donor was a Caucasian adult residing in Nashville, Tennessee, USA. Magnetic negative selection was used to enrich CD4+ T cells, after which naive cells were positively selected on CD45RA and the negative fraction became the memory subset. Blood was collected by leukapheresis, and PBMCs were isolated by Ficoll-Histopaque density gradient centrifugation and then cryopreserved in liquid nitrogen vapor phase. Analytical flow cytometry was used to check the purity and quantity of every magnetically sorted T cell population. From each sorted fraction, genomic DNA was isolated and quantified by UV absorbance on a Nanodrop 2000c. The CDR3 sequence holds 15 residues, the cysteine and phenylalanine included. The DNA shown is the 45-base CDR3, in frame from base 1. V and J are truncated by 6 bases and 0 bases respectively, leaving an intervening sequence of 13 bases. The germline V gene supplies CDR1 MNHNS and CDR2 SASEGT.

The chain was built from TRBV6-1 and TRBJ2-3; TRBD1 is a possible D gene, resting on 5 matching bases. Material for sequencing was memory CD4+ T cells from PBMCs. What this sample's cell subset or site label stands for: CD45RA-negative fraction. This sequence originates from a man aged 18 to 30 in good health. Some clones in this sample may be carry-over from other donors' samples. The nucleotide sequence is TGTGCCAGCAGACCGGACATTACTAGCACAGATACGCAGTATTTT. Its translation is CASRPDITSTDTQYF.